The sequence of this T cell receptor (beta chain) was determined in a study of T cell responses to AZD1222 COVID-19 vaccine. Study-level results: Mostly white British, mostly female donors; authors suggested clonal diversity may be underestimated. The peak T cell response came first, and repertoires were sampled only after it. Two AZD1222 administrations were followed by greater Spike-specific TCR breadth and depth.

Sequencing used immunoSEQ multiplex PCR; TCRdb keeps in-frame clones, though not all of them. The sample carries 150,000 to 200,000 clones, 90% to 95% recorded once. Notes on this clone: What it binds is not known.

The CDR3 sequence is 13 residues long. Germline loops: CDR1 SGHTA, CDR2 FQGNSA. Losses at the gene ends were 10 bases for V and 4 bases for J; bases not matched to a gene: 6. Material: peripheral blood, obtained 28 days after the second AZD1222 dose. The sequence derives from an adult who received the AZD1222 COVID-19 vaccine. The J gene is TRBJ2-1, the V gene TRBV7-2; TRBD1 matches 8 bases. The DNA of the CDR3 is TGTGCCACCCGGGACAGGAAGTACAATGAGCAGTTCTTC. As protein: CATRDRKYNEQFF.